This record looks at one T cell receptor (beta chain) sequence and its context. Its antigen remains unknown. The germline V gene has CDR1 LNHDA and CDR2 SQIVND (reference sequence). With V trimmed by 6 bases and J by 5 bases, 13 bases remained unmatched. The CDR3 loop spans 17 amino acids. This sample stems from a study of shared clonotypes between healthy human individuals. Only CD45RO-negative cells positively selected for CCR7 counted as naive CD8 cells, so terminally differentiated effector memory CD45RA+ cells were excluded. Each of the donors was a healthy adult who was HIV-negative and had not had a recent acute infection or vaccination. General study points: Sequencing depth was a factor that was expected to affect clonotype sharing among donors. The genetic and exposure-history diversity represented was limited by few donors.

Several immunoSEQ plates held equal portions of the genomic DNA taken from each subset. Sequencing was performed with immunoSEQ multiplex PCR; in TCRdb, only in-frame clones are kept and a portion is missing. The repertoire holds just over 2,000,000 clones, with about 94% as singletons. This sequence joins TRBV19 and TRBJ1-5; 10 bases map to TRBD1. The TCR originated in a young man in good health. The sample consisted of naive CD8+ T cells sorted from blood. The CDR3 coding sequence is TGTGCCAGTAGAATTGAGCCGGGACAGGGGACCGATCAGCCCCAGCATTTT. Its protein product is CASRIEPGQGTDQPQHF.